Reported below is one T cell receptor beta chain. The V gene lost 4 bases and the J gene lost 0 bases, with 13 bases spanning the gap. The CDR3 has 15 residues. Germline lookup yields CDR1 LGHNA and CDR2 YNFKEQ. This entry is derived from a study of blood T cell repertoires in COVID-19. For the study at large: Sites in the United States, Italy and Spain provided acute and convalescent COVID-19 samples. Nucleic acid was either cDNA or gDNA, and it came from T cells, B-cell-depleted T cells, or PBMCs.

In the original analysis: The authors estimated nucleated cell counts from reference gene primer amplification. Sequencing used immunoSEQ multiplex PCR; TCRdb keeps in-frame clones, though not all of them. The DNA gave D and trimming, while V, J and clone size come from that table. The table shows some 170,000 clones, with about 80% occurring only once. The origin of this receptor is a woman aged 45-65 years with active or convalescent COVID-19. The chain is built from TRBV4-2 and TRBJ2-7, with TRBD2 as a possible D gene (6 bases). Sequencing input: peripheral blood. This CDR3 reads CASSLEGRSSYEQYF. DNA for the CDR3: TGTGCCAGCAGCCTCGAAGGGAGGAGCTCCTACGAGCAGTACTTC.